The clone carrying this TCR beta chain was observed at least ten times. This record comes from a study of T cells in Graves' hyperthyroidism and ophthalmopathy. After removal of 6 bases from V and 2 bases from J, the junction contained 6 bases not matched to a gene. The CDR3 runs 14 residues. RNA transcripts gave rise to amplified TCR beta CDR3 regions. The HTBI set primed first-round TCR CDR3 RT-PCR. TCRdb reprocessed the multiplex PCR reads with MiXCR, giving one entry per CDR3 protein. The table includes some 560,000 distinct CDR3 sequences, 15% to 19% detected once. Calling Graves' hyperthyroidism stable meant ophthalmopathy did not progress within 18 months.

The TCR originated in a woman aged 25 to 39 with Graves' hyperthyroidism. The chain links TRBV12-3 or TRBV12-4 to TRBJ2-7, with 8 positions matching TRBD1. The sample comprised blood. The CDR3 DNA follows: TGTGCCAGCAGACGGGACAGGTACCCCTACGAGCAGTACTTC. Amino acids: CASRRDRYPYEQYF.